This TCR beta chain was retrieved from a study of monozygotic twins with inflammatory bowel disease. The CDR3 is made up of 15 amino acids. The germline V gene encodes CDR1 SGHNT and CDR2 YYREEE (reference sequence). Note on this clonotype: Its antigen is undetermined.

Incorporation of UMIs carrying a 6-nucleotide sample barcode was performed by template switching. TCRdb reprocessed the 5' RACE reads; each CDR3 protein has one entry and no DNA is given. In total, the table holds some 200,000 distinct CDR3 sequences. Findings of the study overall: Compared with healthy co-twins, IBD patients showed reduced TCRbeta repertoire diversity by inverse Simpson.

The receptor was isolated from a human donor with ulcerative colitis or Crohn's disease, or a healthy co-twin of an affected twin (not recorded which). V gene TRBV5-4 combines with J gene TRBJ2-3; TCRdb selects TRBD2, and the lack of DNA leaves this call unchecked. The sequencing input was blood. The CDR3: CASRPGLANPDTQYF.